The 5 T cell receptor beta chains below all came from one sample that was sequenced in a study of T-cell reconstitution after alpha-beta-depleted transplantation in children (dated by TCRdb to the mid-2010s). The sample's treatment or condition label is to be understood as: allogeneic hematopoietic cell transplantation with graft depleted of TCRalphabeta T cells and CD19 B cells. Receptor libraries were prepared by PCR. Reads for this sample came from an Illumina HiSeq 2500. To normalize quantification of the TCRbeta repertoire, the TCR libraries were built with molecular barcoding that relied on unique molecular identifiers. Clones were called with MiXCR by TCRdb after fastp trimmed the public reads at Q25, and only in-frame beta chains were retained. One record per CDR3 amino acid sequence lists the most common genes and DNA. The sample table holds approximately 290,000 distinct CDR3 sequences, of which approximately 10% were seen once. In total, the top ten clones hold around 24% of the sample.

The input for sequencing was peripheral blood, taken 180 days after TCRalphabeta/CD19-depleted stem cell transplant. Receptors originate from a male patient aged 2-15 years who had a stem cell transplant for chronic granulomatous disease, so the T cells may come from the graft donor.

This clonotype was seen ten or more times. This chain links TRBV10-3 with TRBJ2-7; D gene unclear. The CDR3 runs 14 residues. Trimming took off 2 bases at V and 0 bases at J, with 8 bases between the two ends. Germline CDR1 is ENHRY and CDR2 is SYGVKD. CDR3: CAISEGQISYEQYF. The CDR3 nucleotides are TGTGCCATCAGTGAGGGCCAGATCTCCTACGAGCAGTACTTC.

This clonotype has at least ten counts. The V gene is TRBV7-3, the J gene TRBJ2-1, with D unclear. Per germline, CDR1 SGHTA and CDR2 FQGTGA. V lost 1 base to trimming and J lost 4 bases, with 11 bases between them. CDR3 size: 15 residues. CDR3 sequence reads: CASSLRAVLYNEQFF. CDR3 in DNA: TGTGCCAGCAGCTTAAGGGCAGTACTTTACAATGAGCAGTTCTTC. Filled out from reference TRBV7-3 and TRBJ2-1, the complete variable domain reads GAGVSQTPSNKVTEKGKYVELRCDPISGHTALYWYRQSLGQGPEFLIYFQGTGAADDSGLPNDRFFAVRPEGSVSTLKIQRTERGDSAVYLCASSLRAVLYNEQFFGPGTRLTVL.

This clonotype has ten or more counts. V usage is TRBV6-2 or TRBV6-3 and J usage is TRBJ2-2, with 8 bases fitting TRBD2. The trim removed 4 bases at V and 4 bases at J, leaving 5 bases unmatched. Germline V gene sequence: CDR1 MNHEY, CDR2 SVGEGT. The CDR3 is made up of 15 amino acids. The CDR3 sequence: CASSLAGGGTGELFF. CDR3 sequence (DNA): TGTGCCAGCAGTTTGGCGGGGGGAGGCACCGGGGAGCTGTTTTTT.

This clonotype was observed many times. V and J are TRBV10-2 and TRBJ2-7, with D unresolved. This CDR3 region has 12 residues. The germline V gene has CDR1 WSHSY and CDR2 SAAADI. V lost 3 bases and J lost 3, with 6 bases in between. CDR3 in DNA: TGCGCCAGCAGTGAAACCGACTACGAGCAGTACTTC. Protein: CASSETDYEQYF.

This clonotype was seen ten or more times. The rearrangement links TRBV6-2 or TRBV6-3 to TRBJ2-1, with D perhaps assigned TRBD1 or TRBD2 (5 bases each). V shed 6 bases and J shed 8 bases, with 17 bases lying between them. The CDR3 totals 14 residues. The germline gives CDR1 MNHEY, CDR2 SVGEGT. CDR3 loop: CASSRDQPVDEQFF. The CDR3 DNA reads TGTGCCAGCAGCCGGGACCAACCCGTCGATGAGCAGTTCTTC.